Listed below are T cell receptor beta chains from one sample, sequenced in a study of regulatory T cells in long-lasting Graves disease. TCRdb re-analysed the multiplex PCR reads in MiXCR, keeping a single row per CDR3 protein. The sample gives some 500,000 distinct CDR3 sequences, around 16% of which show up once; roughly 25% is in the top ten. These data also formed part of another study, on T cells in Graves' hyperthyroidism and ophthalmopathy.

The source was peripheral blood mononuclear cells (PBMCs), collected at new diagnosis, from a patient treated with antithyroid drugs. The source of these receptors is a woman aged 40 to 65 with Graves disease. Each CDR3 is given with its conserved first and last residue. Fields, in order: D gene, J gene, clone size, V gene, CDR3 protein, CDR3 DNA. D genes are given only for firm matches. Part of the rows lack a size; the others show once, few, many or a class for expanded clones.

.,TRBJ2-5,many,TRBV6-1,CASSEARETQYF,TGTGCCAGCAGTGAAGCTCGTGAGACCCAGTACTTC
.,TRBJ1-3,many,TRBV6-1,CASSPVGNTIYF,TGTGCCAGCAGCCCCGTAGGAAACACCATATATTTT
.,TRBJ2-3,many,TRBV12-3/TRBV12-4,CASSLAGGRIDTQYF,TGTGCCAGCAGTTTAGCGGGGGGGCGAATAGATACGCAGTATTTT
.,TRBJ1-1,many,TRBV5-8,CASSLTPSLNTEAFF,TGTGCCAGCAGCTTAACACCATCCCTGAACACTGAAGCTTTCTTT
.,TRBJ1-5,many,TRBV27,CASQLRGANQPQHF,TGTGCCAGCCAGCTCAGGGGAGCAAATCAGCCCCAGCATTTT
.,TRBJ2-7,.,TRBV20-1,CSARAPQGFSEQYF,TGCAGTGCTAGAGCCCCCCAGGGGTTTAGCGAGCAGTACTTC
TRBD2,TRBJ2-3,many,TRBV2,CASGLAGGPDTQYF,TGTGCCAGCGGACTAGCGGGGGGGCCAGATACGCAGTATTTT
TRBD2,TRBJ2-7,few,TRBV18,CASSQRDFYEQYF,TGTGCCAGCTCCCAGCGGGACTTCTACGAGCAGTACTTC
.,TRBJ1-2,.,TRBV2,CASNTGPNYGYTF,TGTGCCAGCAATACAGGGCCCAACTATGGCTACACCTTC
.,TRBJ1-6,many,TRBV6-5,CASSYGQRSSYNSPLHF,TGTGCCAGCAGTTATGGACAGAGAAGCTCCTATAATTCACCCCTCCACTTT
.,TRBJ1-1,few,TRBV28,CASTTVTGNTEAFF,TGTGCCAGCACCACAGTAACAGGTAACACTGAAGCTTTCTTT
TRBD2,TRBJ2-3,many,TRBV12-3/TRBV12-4,CASDRLAGSTDTQYF,TGTGCCAGCGACAGACTAGCGGGGTCCACAGATACGCAGTATTTT
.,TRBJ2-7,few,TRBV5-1,CASSNPTYEQCF,TGCGCCAGCAGCAACCCGACCTACGAGCAGTGCTTC
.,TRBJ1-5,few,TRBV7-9,CASGVGGSNQPQHF,TGTGCCAGTGGAGTGGGAGGGAGCAATCAGCCCCAGCATTTT
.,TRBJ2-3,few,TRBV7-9,CASSLPLGVGDTQYF,TGTGCCAGCAGCTTACCCCTAGGGGTGGGAGATACGCAGTATTTT
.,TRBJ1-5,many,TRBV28,CASSFLARGQPQHF,TGTGCCAGCAGTTTTCTGGCTCGAGGTCAGCCCCAGCATTTT
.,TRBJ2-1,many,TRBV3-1,CASSQTRGSYNEQFF,TGTGCCAGCAGCCAAACTCGGGGCTCCTACAATGAGCAGTTCTTC
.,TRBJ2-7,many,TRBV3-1,CASSHVRGQGVIYEQYF,TGTGCCAGCAGCCACGTCCGGGGGCAGGGGGTTATCTACGAGCAGTACTTC
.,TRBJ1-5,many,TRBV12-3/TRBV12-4,CASTLAAEENQPQHF,TGTGCCAGCACCCTAGCAGCCGAGGAGAATCAGCCCCAGCATTTT
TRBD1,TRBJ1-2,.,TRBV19,CASSIGGGGNYGYTF,TGTGCCAGTAGTATAGGGGGAGGGGGCAACTATGGCTACACCTTC
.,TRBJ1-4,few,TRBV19,CASSIEGAREKLFF,TGTGCCAGTAGTATAGAGGGGGCGCGTGAAAAACTGTTTTTT
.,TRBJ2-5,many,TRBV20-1,CSALRGDQTQYF,TGCAGTGCCCTAAGGGGGGATCAGACCCAGTACTTC